Detailed here is one T cell receptor (beta chain). This sample is part of a study of blood T cell repertoires in COVID-19. This study enrolled people aged about 18 to 100 from roughly 22 US geographic areas. The repertoire was sequenced with immunoSEQ multiplex PCR; TCRdb's copy has only in-frame clones and lacks some. The profile shows 310,000 or so clones, around 89% of them singletons. This CDR3 is 15 amino acids long. From germline, CDR1 is SGHKS and CDR2 YYEKEE (reference sequence). With 4 bases clipped from V and 8 bases from J, the junction kept 11 bases outside the gene matches. This chain connects TRBV5-5 to TRBJ2-1; 8 bases line up with TRBD2. The sequence was collected from a woman aged 40 to 50 who had recovered from COVID-19. What was sequenced was PBMCs or T cells enriched from blood (not recorded which). CDR3: CASSAASGGPHEQFF. In nucleotides, the CDR3 is TGTGCCAGCAGCGCCGCTTCGGGAGGGCCACATGAGCAGTTCTTC.